The T cell receptor (beta chain) under discussion was sequenced for a study of naive and memory T cell subsets. Study-wide points: Naive repertoires, especially CD8, held a few larger clonotypes, possibly memory cells re-expressing CD45RA.

The beta constant-region primer was an equimolar mix of two oligonucleotides covering TRBC1 and TRBC2. Ligated cDNA was amplified by four rounds of PCR with nested alpha and beta constant-region primers and SP2. In TCRdb, the UMI-ligation and nested PCR reads were re-called with MiXCR into one record per CDR3 protein. This sample carries 150,000 or so distinct CDR3 sequences, about 20% of them seen once, and the ten largest clones take around 0.11%. This clonotype was seen more than once but under ten times. The antigen remains undetermined. The source of this sequence is a human donor in good health. Sequencing was done on a sample of naive CD4+ T cells from blood.

The CDR3 DNA sequence: TGTGCCAGCAGCTTAGCGTTACGGTACAATGAGCAGTTCTTC. Encoded protein: CASSLALRYNEQFF. The gene calls are TRBV7-3 and TRBJ2-1, with D hard to call. V lost 2 bases to trimming and J lost 4 bases, with 9 bases between them. CDR3 size: 14 residues. Germline V gives CDR1 SGHTA, CDR2 FQGTGA.